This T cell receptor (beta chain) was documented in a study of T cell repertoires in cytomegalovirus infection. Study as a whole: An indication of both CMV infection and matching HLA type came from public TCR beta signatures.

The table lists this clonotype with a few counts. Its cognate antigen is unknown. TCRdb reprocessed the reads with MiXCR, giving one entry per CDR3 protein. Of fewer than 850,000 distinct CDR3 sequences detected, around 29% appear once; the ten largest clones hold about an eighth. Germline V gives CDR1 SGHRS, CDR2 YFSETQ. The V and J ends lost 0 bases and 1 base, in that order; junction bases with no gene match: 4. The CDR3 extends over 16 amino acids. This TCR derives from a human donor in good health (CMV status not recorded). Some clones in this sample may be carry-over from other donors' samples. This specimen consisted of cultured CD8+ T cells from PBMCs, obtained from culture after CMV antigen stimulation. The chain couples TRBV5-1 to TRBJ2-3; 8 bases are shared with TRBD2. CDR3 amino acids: CASSLGAGEGTDTQYF. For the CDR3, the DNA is TGCGCCAGCAGCTTGGGAGCGGGGGAAGGCACAGATACGCAGTATTTT.